The 2 T cell receptor beta chains given below trace back to one sample, sequenced in a study of T cell responses to AZD1222 COVID-19 vaccine. Generated by immunoSEQ multiplex PCR, the TCRdb table keeps only in-frame clones and is missing some. This table has some 150,000 clones, 88% appearing once. The sequencing here drew on peripheral blood, taken on day 0 of AZD1222 vaccination. The receptors were sampled from an adult in good health.

The V gene is TRBV2, the J gene TRBJ2-5; TRBD1 might be the D (5 bases). The V end lost 7 bases, the J end lost 3 bases, and 6 bases lay between the germline ends. CDR1 SNHLY and CDR2 FYNNEI come from the germline V gene. The CDR3 extends over 11 amino acids. This chain's CDR3 is CASIGEETQYF. CDR3 in DNA: TGTGCCAGCATAGGGGAAGAGACCCAGTACTTC.

The chain has TRBV28 and TRBJ2-7; no definite D call. Trimming left V 5 bases short and J 8 bases short, with 10 bases between. CDR3 size: 11 residues. CDR1 and CDR2 (germline): MDHEN, SYDVKM. The CDR3 bases are TGTGCCAGCAGTGTTAACTTACAGCAGTACTTC. Residues: CASSVNLQQYF.